The 26 T cell receptor beta chains reported below all come from one sample, sequenced in a study of shared clonotypes between healthy human individuals. Assay used: immunoSEQ multiplex PCR; TCRdb lists only in-frame clones, some missing. The data hold over a million clones, with roughly 98.5% observed a single time. The sequencing sample was made of naive CD4+ T cells sorted from blood. Specified subset: CD45RA+ positively selected. The source is a man aged 25-45 years in good health.

For this clone: At one boundary the junction diverges from the germline segment, which might be a read error. This CDR3 is also generated by other DNA sequences in the sample. V is TRBV6-1 and J is TRBJ2-6; a possible D gene is TRBD1 (5 bases). The CDR3 runs to 11 residues. CDR1 MNHNS and CDR2 SASEGT come from the germline V gene. CDR3 nucleotide sequence: TGTGCCATAGCTGGGGCCAACGTCCTGACTTTT. Its translation is CAIAGANVLTF.

This clone has only one observation. V is TRBV28 and J is TRBJ2-1; no clear D. The CDR3 loop spans 15 amino acids. Germline loops: CDR1 MDHEN, CDR2 SYDVKM. Deletions cut 2 bases from V and 5 bases from J, with 13 bases between. The CDR3 here is CASSLVSNGNNEQFF. The DNA for the CDR3 is TGTGCCAGCAGTTTAGTATCTAATGGTAACAATGAGCAGTTCTTC.

This chain links TRBV28 with TRBJ2-5; D is unresolved. In germline, CDR1 is MDHEN, CDR2 SYDVKM. The ends were cut back, 3 bases at V and 0 bases at J, with 5 bases in the middle. This CDR3 spans 13 amino acids. The CDR3 protein is CASSLSYQETQYF. The CDR3 bases are TGTGCCAGCAGTTTGAGCTACCAAGAGACCCAGTACTTC.

In its sample, this clone was seen once. The rearrangement uses TRBV6-1 and TRBJ2-2; 8 bases agree with TRBD1. Per germline, CDR1 MNHNS and CDR2 SASEGT. The CDR3 has 15 residues. Losses at the gene ends were 6 bases for V and 5 bases for J; bases not matched to a gene: 8. Written as DNA, the CDR3 is TGTGCCAGCAGGAAGGGACAGGTCTCGACCGGGGAGCTGTTTTTT. Amino acids: CASRKGQVSTGELFF.

This chain connects TRBV29-1 to TRBJ2-1; 10 bases align to TRBD2. V lost 3 bases and J lost 10; bases outside the gene matches: 6. Germline V gene lookup returns CDR1 SQVTM and CDR2 ANQGSEA. The CDR3 spans 13 residues. CDR3 amino acids: CSVDKREGLEQFF. CDR3 DNA: TGCAGCGTTGACAAGCGGGAGGGCCTAGAGCAGTTCTTC.

For the CDR3, the DNA is TGTGCCAGCAGCTTAGGCCCAGGGGGCTCGGAGACCCAGTACTTC. As protein: CASSLGPGGSETQYF. The chain links TRBV7-6 to TRBJ2-5; TRBD1 agrees at 8 bases. The CDR3 covers 15 residues. Per germline, CDR1 SGHVS and CDR2 FNYEAQ. Losses at the gene ends were 1 base for V and 5 bases for J; bases not matched to a gene: 6. The whole variable domain, remainder taken from reference TRBV7-6 and TRBJ2-5, is GAGVSQSPRYKVTKRGQDVALRCDPISGHVSLYWYRQALGQGPEFLTYFNYEAQQDKSGLPNDRFSAERPEGSISTLTIQRTEQRDSAMYRCASSLGPGGSETQYFGPGTRLLVL.

The CDR3 DNA reads TGCGCCAGCAGCCAAGATTTCGCTAGCGGGACCTACAATGAGCAGTTCTTC. Encoded protein: CASSQDFASGTYNEQFF. The chain links TRBV4-3 to TRBJ2-1; 9 nucleotides line up with TRBD2. The CDR3 is made up of 17 amino acids. Unmatched junction bases numbered 5, after V lost 0 bases and J lost 2 bases. Germline V gives CDR1 LGHNA, CDR2 YSLEER.

Comments on this clone: This same CDR3 is encoded by further DNA sequences in the sample. The chain recombines TRBV19 with TRBJ1-2; 8 bases are shared with TRBD1. V gave up 4 bases and J gave up 2 bases; unmatched junction bases: 3. The germline V gene has CDR1 LNHDA and CDR2 SQIVND (reference sequence). This CDR3 has 14 residues. In DNA, the CDR3 is TGTGCCAGTAGTACAGACAGGGGAAACTATGGCTACACCTTC. Its protein is CASSTDRGNYGYTF.

As for this clone: Other nucleotide sequences in the sample specify the same CDR3. The V gene is TRBV19, the J gene TRBJ2-5; D gene uncertain. CDR1 and CDR2 from the germline V gene are LNHDA and SQIVND (reference sequence). V lost 3 bases, J lost 4 bases, and 3 bases lay in between. This CDR3 has 11 residues. As DNA, the CDR3 is TGTGCCAGTAGTATGAGAGAGACCCAGTACTTC. Protein sequence: CASSMRETQYF.

The V call is TRBV5-4, the J call TRBJ2-6, with 8 bases lining up with TRBD1. V gave up 0 bases and J gave up 2 bases; unmatched junction bases: 7. Germline V gene sequence: CDR1 SGHNT, CDR2 YYREEE (reference sequence). The CDR3 spans 18 residues. The CDR3 spells CASSLGGAGGAGANVLTF. Written as DNA, the CDR3 is TGTGCCAGCAGCTTGGGAGGGGCAGGGGGCGCTGGGGCCAACGTCCTGACTTTC.

The chain combines TRBV9 with TRBJ2-1; 11 positions agree with TRBD2. The CDR3 runs to 17 residues. J was trimmed by 6 bases and V by 0 bases; bases with no gene match: 8. Germline CDR1 reads SGDLS; CDR2 reads YYNGEE. The CDR3 coding sequence is TGTGCCAGCAGCGTAGGGATAGCGGGAGGGCCTAGCAATGAGCAGTTCTTC. Translating it yields CASSVGIAGGPSNEQFF.

Here the CDR3 reads CASSLNTQPYNEQFF. CDR3 nucleotides: TGTGCCAGCAGCTTAAATACACAACCCTACAATGAGCAGTTCTTC. The gene calls are TRBV5-4 and TRBJ2-1; D gene uncertain. CDR3 length: 15 amino acids. V was trimmed by 2 bases and J by 2 bases, leaving 11 bases between them. CDR1 and CDR2 from the germline V gene are SGHNT and YYREEE (reference sequence).

The chain carries TRBV5-6 and TRBJ1-4; 8 nucleotides agree with TRBD1. Trimming took 3 bases from V and 5 from J; bases not matched to a gene: 9. This CDR3 contains 16 residues. Germline loops: CDR1 SGHDT, CDR2 YYEEEE. The CDR3 reads CASSSDRVVVNEKLFF. The CDR3 coding sequence is TGTGCCAGCAGCTCGGACAGGGTTGTGGTAAATGAAAAACTGTTTTTT.

The chain combines TRBV30 with TRBJ2-7, with D perhaps matching TRBD1 (6 bases). Trimming pared 8 bases from V and 5 bases from J, leaving 16 bases between. The CDR3 totals 12 residues. Looked up from germline, CDR1 is GTSNPN and CDR2 is SVGIG (reference sequence). CDR3 sequence: CATQGLRHEQYF. DNA for the CDR3: TGTGCCACCCAGGGGCTAAGGCACGAGCAGTACTTC.

CDR3 nucleotide sequence: TGTGCCAGCAGCGCCCGACAGGGACCCTACGAGCAGTACTTC. Its translation: CASSARQGPYEQYF. This sequence joins TRBV21-1 and TRBJ2-7; the tabulated D call, TRBD1, remains unverified against the DNA. TRBV21-1 is a pseudogene. The CDR3 is 14 amino acids.

This chain connects TRBV14 to TRBJ1-4, with D possibly being TRBD1 (6 bases). The ends were cut back, 4 bases at V and 4 bases at J, with 10 bases in the middle. From germline, CDR1 is SGHDN and CDR2 FVKESK. CDR3 length: 14 residues. CDR3 region: CASSPGQLNEKLFF. CDR3 DNA: TGTGCCAGCAGCCCTGGACAGCTTAATGAAAAACTGTTTTTT.

The J gene is TRBJ1-1, the V gene TRBV28, with D hard to call. Trimming removed 2 bases from V and 8 bases from J, with 15 bases in between. Germline V lookup: CDR1 MDHEN, CDR2 SYDVKM. CDR3 size: 14 residues. This chain's CDR3 is CASSLRTLNSEAFF. Here the CDR3 DNA reads TGTGCCAGCAGTTTACGGACCCTCAACTCCGAAGCTTTCTTT.

In this sample, this clone turned up once. CDR3 residues: CASSQSYEQYF. In DNA form, the CDR3 reads TGTGCCAGCAGCCAGTCCTACGAGCAGTACTTC. This chain uses TRBV13 with TRBJ2-7; D gene ambiguous. This CDR3 is 11 amino acids long. CDR1 is PRHDT and CDR2 is FYEKMQ in the germline V gene (reference sequence). Between the trimmed V and J ends, which lost 5 bases and 1 base, there was a span of 3 bases.

The V and J genes are TRBV19 and TRBJ2-1; D might be TRBD1 (5 bases). CDR1 and CDR2 from the germline V gene are LNHDA and SQIVND (reference sequence). This CDR3 has 13 residues. Between the trimmed V and J ends, which lost 5 bases and 6 bases, there was a span of 11 bases. CDR3: CASSEAGSNEQFF. The CDR3 DNA reads as TGTGCCAGTAGTGAGGCAGGGTCCAATGAGCAGTTCTTC.

The chain carries TRBV2 and TRBJ1-5; D is ambiguous. From germline, CDR1 is SNHLY and CDR2 FYNNEI. Trimming cost V 2 bases and J 6 bases, with 14 bases left between them. The CDR3 extends over 15 amino acids. As DNA, the CDR3 is TGTGCCAGCAGTGAACTAGTTGGCAGGTCTCAGCCCCAGCATTTT. The encoded protein is CASSELVGRSQPQHF.

V is TRBV6-6 and J is TRBJ1-5, with D possibly TRBD1 on 5 matching bases. Trimming removed 5 bases from V and 5 bases from J, with 16 bases in between. CDR3 length: 15 amino acids. The V gene's germline CDR1 is MNHNY and CDR2 SVGAGI (reference sequence). The chain's CDR3 is CASSDQGSEYQPQHF. The DNA for the CDR3 is TGTGCCAGCAGTGATCAGGGAAGTGAGTATCAGCCCCAGCATTTT.

The chain joins TRBV19 to TRBJ2-1; 8 bases are shared with TRBD2. Losses at the gene ends were 5 bases for V and 2 bases for J; bases not matched to a gene: 8. This CDR3 is built from 16 residues. CDR1 LNHDA and CDR2 SQIVND come from the germline V gene (reference sequence). CDR3 loop: CASSPRLARAYNEQFF. CDR3 DNA: TGTGCCAGTAGTCCCCGACTAGCGAGGGCCTACAATGAGCAGTTCTTC.

This sequence joins TRBV14 and TRBJ1-1; 8 bases fit TRBD1. V gave up 0 bases and J gave up 11 bases; unmatched junction bases: 11. The CDR3 is 15 residues long. Germline CDR1 SGHDN, CDR2 FVKESK. The CDR3, as DNA: TGTGCCAGCAGCCAAGATCGGACAGGGCGGCGATCTGCTTTCTTT. It encodes CASSQDRTGRRSAFF.

This rearrangement joins TRBV18 to TRBJ1-1, with 7 bases that match TRBD1. V lost 7 bases and J lost 0; bases outside the gene matches: 2. The CDR3 extends over 13 amino acids. The germline gives CDR1 KGHSH, CDR2 LQKENI. The CDR3 DNA is TGTGCCAGCTTAGGGACAGTGAACACTGAAGCTTTCTTT. Translated, it gives CASLGTVNTEAFF.

The chain joins TRBV4-2 to TRBJ2-5; D remains unclear. Germline CDR1 is LGHNA and CDR2 is YNFKEQ. V was cut by 1 base and J by 1 base, with 4 bases left in between. This CDR3 comprises 13 residues. For the CDR3, the DNA is TGTGCCAGCAGCCAAGGCCCCCAAGAGACCCAGTACTTC. The encoded protein is CASSQGPQETQYF.

J is TRBJ2-1 and V is TRBV7-2; the match to TRBD2 covers 12 bases. The CDR3 is 15 amino acids. V gave up 7 bases and J gave up 7 bases; unmatched junction bases: 8. The V gene's germline CDR1 is SGHTA and CDR2 FQGNSA. This CDR3 reads CASNTPSGRENEQFF. In nucleotides, the CDR3 is TGTGCCAGCAACACCCCTAGCGGGAGGGAAAATGAGCAGTTCTTC.